The rows below give T cell receptor beta chains drawn from one sample of a study of T cell responses to AZD1222 COVID-19 vaccine. Profiling relied on immunoSEQ multiplex PCR, and the TCRdb table lists in-frame clones only, not all of them. The sample carries more than 95,000 clones, 90% recorded once. Here the sequenced sample was peripheral blood, taken on day 0 of AZD1222 vaccination. These receptors were obtained from an adult in good health. Both conserved end residues are part of each CDR3. D genes are given only for firm matches. Clone sizes are given selectively: once, few, many, or a class where the clone is expanded.

clone_size: -
j_call: TRBJ2-4
v_call: TRBV20-1
d_call: TRBD2
cdr3_aa: CSASTSGLAKNIQYF
cdr3_nt: TGCAGTGCTAGTACTAGCGGGCTAGCCAAAAACATTCAGTACTTC

clone_size: -
j_call: TRBJ1-4
v_call: TRBV7-9
d_call: TRBD1
cdr3_aa: CASSLGRTGNGEKLFF
cdr3_nt: TGTGCCAGCAGCTTAGGCCGGACAGGGAATGGTGAAAAACTGTTTTTT

clone_size: -
j_call: TRBJ2-5
v_call: TRBV7-3
d_call: -
cdr3_aa: CASSLWGPGETQYF
cdr3_nt: TGTGCCAGCAGCTTATGGGGCCCTGGAGAGACCCAGTACTTC

clone_size: -
j_call: TRBJ2-3
v_call: TRBV6-5
d_call: TRBD1
cdr3_aa: CASSYGTDTDTQYF
cdr3_nt: TGTGCCAGCAGTTACGGGACAGACACAGATACGCAGTATTTT

clone_size: -
j_call: TRBJ1-1
v_call: TRBV10-2
d_call: -
cdr3_aa: CASSADSAPEAFF
cdr3_nt: TGCGCCAGCAGCGCAGACAGTGCCCCTGAAGCTTTCTTT

clone_size: -
j_call: TRBJ1-2
v_call: TRBV4-1
d_call: -
cdr3_aa: CASSQDFRTENYGYTF
cdr3_nt: TGCGCCAGCAGCCAAGATTTCAGAACGGAAAACTATGGCTACACCTTC

clone_size: -
j_call: TRBJ2-2
v_call: TRBV30
d_call: -
cdr3_aa: CAWFAANTGELFF
cdr3_nt: TGTGCCTGGTTCGCAGCGAACACCGGGGAGCTGTTTTTT

clone_size: -
j_call: TRBJ2-7
v_call: TRBV5-1
d_call: -
cdr3_aa: CASSKDSSNYEQYF
cdr3_nt: TGCGCCAGCAGCAAGGACAGCAGCAACTACGAGCAGTACTTC

clone_size: -
j_call: TRBJ1-2
v_call: TRBV27
d_call: -
cdr3_aa: CASSFSRGSSYTF
cdr3_nt: TGTGCCAGCAGTTTTTCCCGAGGGTCGAGCTACACCTTC

clone_size: -
j_call: TRBJ2-2
v_call: TRBV4-3
d_call: TRBD1
cdr3_aa: CASSQRDRGRGELFF
cdr3_nt: TGCGCCAGCAGCCAACGGGACAGGGGGCGCGGGGAGCTGTTTTTT

clone_size: -
j_call: TRBJ2-1
v_call: TRBV19
d_call: -
cdr3_aa: CASSTVLHRNTQDNNEQFF
cdr3_nt: TGTGCCAGTAGTACGGTTCTGCACCGGAACACCCAGGATAACAATGAGCAGTTCTTC

clone_size: few
j_call: TRBJ1-1
v_call: TRBV15
d_call: TRBD1
cdr3_aa: CATSREAPGQEAFF
cdr3_nt: TGTGCCACCAGCAGAGAGGCGCCGGGACAGGAAGCTTTCTTT

clone_size: once
j_call: TRBJ2-7
v_call: TRBV27
d_call: TRBD1
cdr3_aa: CASSSTGGEQYF
cdr3_nt: TGTGCCAGCAGTTCAACAGGGGGCGAGCAGTACTTC

clone_size: -
j_call: TRBJ1-3
v_call: TRBV6-5
d_call: -
cdr3_aa: CASSLTSGNTIYF
cdr3_nt: TGTGCCAGCAGTCTTACCTCTGGAAACACCATATATTTT

clone_size: -
j_call: TRBJ1-2
v_call: TRBV19
d_call: -
cdr3_aa: CASSPSAGLQYGYTF
cdr3_nt: TGTGCCAGTAGTCCCTCAGCCGGACTACAATATGGCTACACCTTC

clone_size: -
j_call: TRBJ1-5
v_call: TRBV7-8
d_call: -
cdr3_aa: CASSPYIGLGRDLYSNQPQHF
cdr3_nt: TGTGCCAGCAGCCCCTACATCGGCCTGGGGAGGGATCTTTATAGCAATCAGCCCCAGCATTTT

clone_size: -
j_call: TRBJ1-3
v_call: TRBV14
d_call: TRBD1
cdr3_aa: CASSRWTGPGNTIYF
cdr3_nt: TGTGCCAGCAGCCGATGGACAGGGCCGGGAAACACCATATATTTT

clone_size: once
j_call: TRBJ1-2
v_call: TRBV11-2
d_call: -
cdr3_aa: CASTAARGDGYTF
cdr3_nt: TGTGCCAGCACCGCCGCTCGGGGTGATGGCTACACCTTC

clone_size: -
j_call: TRBJ2-1
v_call: TRBV28
d_call: TRBD2
cdr3_aa: CASKTSGGYEQFF
cdr3_nt: TGTGCCAGCAAGACTAGCGGGGGTTATGAGCAGTTCTTC

clone_size: -
j_call: TRBJ2-1
v_call: TRBV6-2/TRBV6-3
d_call: TRBD2
cdr3_aa: CASSPGLAGPTSYNEQFF
cdr3_nt: TGTGCCAGCAGCCCAGGACTAGCGGGCCCCACATCCTACAATGAGCAGTTCTTC

clone_size: -
j_call: TRBJ1-1
v_call: TRBV12-3/TRBV12-4
d_call: -
cdr3_aa: CATKAQLNTEAFF
cdr3_nt: TGTGCAACGAAGGCCCAATTGAACACTGAAGCTTTCTTT

clone_size: -
j_call: TRBJ2-1
v_call: TRBV12-2
d_call: -
cdr3_aa: CASPRVWRGNNEQFF
cdr3_nt: TGTGCAAGTCCCAGGGTGTGGCGGGGGAACAATGAGCAGTTCTTC

clone_size: once
j_call: TRBJ2-7
v_call: TRBV24-1
d_call: -
cdr3_aa: CATRSLRGLAYEQYF
cdr3_nt: TGTGCCACTCGCTCTCTCCGGGGATTGGCCTACGAGCAGTACTTC

clone_size: -
j_call: TRBJ1-4
v_call: TRBV19
d_call: TRBD1
cdr3_aa: CASRTLDRYNEKLFF
cdr3_nt: TGTGCCAGTAGGACCCTGGACAGGTATAATGAAAAACTGTTTTTT

clone_size: -
j_call: TRBJ1-1
v_call: TRBV5-6
d_call: -
cdr3_aa: CASSLLQLLNTEAFF
cdr3_nt: TGTGCCAGCAGCTTGCTCCAGTTACTGAACACTGAAGCTTTCTTT

clone_size: -
j_call: TRBJ1-1
v_call: TRBV5-4
d_call: -
cdr3_aa: CASSSDMGGETNTEAFF
cdr3_nt: TGTGCCAGCAGCTCAGATATGGGGGGGGAGACGAACACTGAAGCTTTCTTT

clone_size: -
j_call: TRBJ2-3
v_call: TRBV7-9
d_call: -
cdr3_aa: CASSLAAPSTDTQYF
cdr3_nt: TGTGCCAGCAGCTTAGCCGCCCCTAGCACAGATACGCAGTATTTT

clone_size: few
j_call: TRBJ1-5
v_call: TRBV6-5
d_call: -
cdr3_aa: CASSYSSDQPQHF
cdr3_nt: TGTGCCAGCAGTTACTCGAGTGATCAGCCCCAGCATTTT

clone_size: -
j_call: TRBJ2-3
v_call: TRBV15
d_call: -
cdr3_aa: CATNPGLDESDTQYF
cdr3_nt: TGTGCCACCAACCCGGGACTGGATGAGTCAGATACGCAGTATTTT

clone_size: -
j_call: TRBJ1-2
v_call: TRBV5-1
d_call: TRBD1
cdr3_aa: CASSLAQGDGYTF
cdr3_nt: TGCGCCAGCAGCTTGGCACAGGGGGATGGCTACACCTTC

clone_size: -
j_call: TRBJ2-5
v_call: TRBV7-2
d_call: TRBD2
cdr3_aa: CASSLVSGPTHQETQYF
cdr3_nt: TGTGCCAGCAGCTTAGTTAGCGGGCCAACCCATCAAGAGACCCAGTACTTC

clone_size: -
j_call: TRBJ2-2
v_call: TRBV29-1
d_call: -
cdr3_aa: CSVDLGPRTGELFF
cdr3_nt: TGCAGCGTTGACTTGGGACCTAGGACCGGGGAGCTGTTTTTT

clone_size: -
j_call: TRBJ2-7
v_call: TRBV14
d_call: TRBD1
cdr3_aa: CASSLPPGTGVVEQYF
cdr3_nt: TGTGCCAGCAGCCTCCCGCCGGGGACAGGGGTGGTCGAGCAGTACTTC

clone_size: -
j_call: TRBJ2-5
v_call: TRBV9
d_call: -
cdr3_aa: CASSGGPHQETQYF
cdr3_nt: TGTGCCAGCAGCGGGGGACCGCACCAAGAGACCCAGTACTTC

clone_size: -
j_call: TRBJ1-2
v_call: TRBV28
d_call: -
cdr3_aa: CASGPYTF
cdr3_nt: TGTGCCTCGGGCCCGTACACCTTC

clone_size: once
j_call: TRBJ1-6
v_call: TRBV6-5
d_call: -
cdr3_aa: CASSFSGSGPLHF
cdr3_nt: TGTGCCAGCAGTTTTTCCGGATCCGGACCCCTCCACTTT

clone_size: -
j_call: TRBJ2-5
v_call: TRBV6-5
d_call: -
cdr3_aa: CASQRLFGSAETQYF
cdr3_nt: TGTGCCAGCCAGCGGTTGTTCGGGTCGGCGGAGACCCAGTACTTC

clone_size: -
j_call: TRBJ2-3
v_call: TRBV7-8
d_call: -
cdr3_aa: CASSLVGSLLIHDTQYF
cdr3_nt: TGTGCCAGCAGCTTAGTCGGCAGCCTCCTAATACACGATACGCAGTATTTT

clone_size: -
j_call: TRBJ2-5
v_call: TRBV5-6
d_call: -
cdr3_aa: CASSLPSLGQETQYF
cdr3_nt: TGTGCCAGCAGCTTACCCTCGTTGGGCCAAGAGACCCAGTACTTC

clone_size: -
j_call: TRBJ1-1
v_call: TRBV29-1
d_call: -
cdr3_aa: CSVGTAEAFF
cdr3_nt: TGCAGCGTTGGGACAGCTGAAGCTTTCTTT

clone_size: -
j_call: TRBJ2-6
v_call: TRBV27
d_call: -
cdr3_aa: CASSFWPGPSGANVLTF
cdr3_nt: TGTGCCAGCAGTTTTTGGCCAGGCCCCTCTGGGGCCAACGTCCTGACTTTC

clone_size: -
j_call: TRBJ1-4
v_call: TRBV27
d_call: TRBD1
cdr3_aa: CASSLFGKGARKLFF
cdr3_nt: TGTGCCAGCAGTTTATTTGGAAAGGGGGCACGAAAACTGTTTTTT

clone_size: -
j_call: TRBJ2-5
v_call: TRBV5-4
d_call: TRBD2
cdr3_aa: CASTRGTGTSGETQYF
cdr3_nt: TGTGCCAGCACCCGGGGGACCGGGACTAGCGGGGAGACCCAGTACTTC

clone_size: -
j_call: TRBJ2-7
v_call: TRBV10-2
d_call: -
cdr3_aa: CASIGRSGYEQYF
cdr3_nt: TGCGCCAGCATCGGCAGATCAGGTTACGAGCAGTACTTC

clone_size: -
j_call: TRBJ2-7
v_call: TRBV27
d_call: TRBD2
cdr3_aa: CASSLVGSTSGGSRYEQYF
cdr3_nt: TGTGCCAGCAGTTTAGTAGGCTCGACTAGCGGGGGGTCCCGGTACGAGCAGTACTTC

clone_size: -
j_call: TRBJ1-2
v_call: TRBV29-1
d_call: -
cdr3_aa: CSVPQLLGGYTF
cdr3_nt: TGCAGCGTCCCCCAGTTATTGGGAGGCTACACCTTC

clone_size: -
j_call: TRBJ1-2
v_call: TRBV11-2
d_call: TRBD1
cdr3_aa: CASSPGQGYGYTF
cdr3_nt: TGTGCCAGCAGCCCGGGACAGGGGTATGGCTACACCTTC

clone_size: -
j_call: TRBJ1-6
v_call: TRBV12-5
d_call: -
cdr3_aa: CASGREGPRWGDLHF
cdr3_nt: TGTGCTAGTGGCCGAGAGGGCCCCCGCTGGGGAGACCTCCACTTT